Each of the 2 T cell receptor beta chains below was sequenced from the same sample in a study of T cell responses to AZD1222 COVID-19 vaccine. Method: immunoSEQ multiplex PCR; TCRdb's copy keeps in-frame clones and lacks some. The table lists some 120,000 clones, about 90% of them singletons. The input for sequencing was peripheral blood, taken on day 0 of AZD1222 vaccination. The receptors shown here come from an adult in good health.

The chain employs TRBV11-3 and TRBJ1-2; D gene unclear. V was clipped by 0 bases and J by 2 bases, with 4 bases between them. This CDR3 has 13 amino acids. The V gene's germline CDR1 is SGHNT and CDR2 YENEEA. CDR3 nucleotide sequence: TGTGCCAGCAGCTTAGATTTGAACTATGGCTACACCTTC. It codes for CASSLDLNYGYTF.

The chain carries TRBV4-2 and TRBJ1-2; 7 bases match TRBD1. The CDR3 length is 14 residues. J was trimmed by 7 bases and V by 5 bases; bases with no gene match: 10. CDR1 is LGHNA, CDR2 YNFKEQ, per germline. The chain's CDR3 is CASSSLDGTAGYTF. CDR3 DNA sequence: TGTGCCAGCAGCTCCCTGGATGGGACAGCTGGCTACACCTTC.